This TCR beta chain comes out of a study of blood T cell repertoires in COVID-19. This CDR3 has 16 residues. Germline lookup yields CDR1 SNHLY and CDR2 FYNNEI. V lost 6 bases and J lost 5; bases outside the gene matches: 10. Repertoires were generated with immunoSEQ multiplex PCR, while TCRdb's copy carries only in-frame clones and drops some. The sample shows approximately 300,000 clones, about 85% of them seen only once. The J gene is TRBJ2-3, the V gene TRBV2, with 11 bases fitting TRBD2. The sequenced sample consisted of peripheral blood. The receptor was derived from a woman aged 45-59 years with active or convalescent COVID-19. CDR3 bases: TGTGCCAGCAGCGTAGCTACTAGCGGGAGTGGAGATACGCAGTATTTT. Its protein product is CASSVATSGSGDTQYF.